This is a list of T cell receptor beta chains from one sample in a study of T cell repertoires in cytomegalovirus infection. Each CDR3 protein gets one entry after TCRdb re-called the reads with MiXCR. Of about 240,000 distinct CDR3 sequences in the sample, approximately 7% are singletons; the top ten hold roughly 6%. Sequencing was done on a sample of PBMCs. Every receptor here comes from a human donor in good health (CMV status not recorded). Some clones in this sample may be carry-over from other donors' samples. CDR3s include the opening cysteine and the closing phenylalanine or tryptophan.

v_call: TRBV6-2/TRBV6-3
j_call: TRBJ1-1
cdr3_aa: CASSYGQDQAFF

v_call: TRBV2
j_call: TRBJ2-1
cdr3_aa: CASSSDYVEYNEQFF

v_call: TRBV20-1
j_call: TRBJ1-5
cdr3_aa: CSAEQGSNAQPQHF

v_call: TRBV5-5
j_call: TRBJ1-1
cdr3_aa: CASSRTGGGNTEAFF

v_call: TRBV19
j_call: TRBJ1-6
cdr3_aa: CASSTAGPNSPLHF

v_call: TRBV29-1
j_call: TRBJ1-2
cdr3_aa: CSVLRTGNYGYTF

v_call: TRBV7-2
j_call: TRBJ1-2
cdr3_aa: CASSLDRDRIPYGYTF

v_call: TRBV6-2/TRBV6-3
j_call: TRBJ1-5
cdr3_aa: CASRGTGGGQPQHF

v_call: TRBV19
j_call: TRBJ1-1
cdr3_aa: CASSTVTGAAVGGAFF

v_call: TRBV27
j_call: TRBJ1-1
cdr3_aa: CASSPIRGAPNTEAFF

v_call: TRBV7-9
j_call: TRBJ1-5
cdr3_aa: CASSSDREANQPQHF

v_call: TRBV20-1
j_call: TRBJ2-3
cdr3_aa: CSAILRPAGSTDTQYF

v_call: TRBV12-3/TRBV12-4
j_call: TRBJ2-2
cdr3_aa: CASRLSTGELFF

v_call: TRBV15
j_call: TRBJ2-2
cdr3_aa: CATSRVLNTGELFF

v_call: TRBV5-6
j_call: TRBJ2-2
cdr3_aa: CASSPVRVDTGELFF

v_call: TRBV6-1
j_call: TRBJ2-2
cdr3_aa: CASSASRTGELFF

v_call: TRBV20-1
j_call: TRBJ2-3
cdr3_aa: CSASRSQGTDTQYF

v_call: TRBV27
j_call: TRBJ1-1
cdr3_aa: CASSAGTNTEAFF

v_call: TRBV7-2
j_call: TRBJ2-7
cdr3_aa: CASRFGGAPEQYF

v_call: TRBV2
j_call: TRBJ1-1
cdr3_aa: CASGAAMNTEAFF

v_call: TRBV20-1
j_call: TRBJ1-4
cdr3_aa: CSARDPLQPNLVNEKLFF

v_call: TRBV20-1
j_call: TRBJ2-5
cdr3_aa: CSAMLASGGARETQYF

v_call: TRBV11-3
j_call: TRBJ2-3
cdr3_aa: CASSYSGAFGTDTQYF

v_call: TRBV6-2/TRBV6-3
j_call: TRBJ2-5
cdr3_aa: CASGVTQYF

v_call: TRBV11-2
j_call: TRBJ1-5
cdr3_aa: CASSFGPWDQPQHF

v_call: TRBV18
j_call: TRBJ2-7
cdr3_aa: CASSPGTGNEQYF